This TCR beta chain is drawn from a study of shared clonotypes between healthy human individuals. Clones were sequenced by immunoSEQ multiplex PCR, and TCRdb holds only the in-frame ones, with some missing. The data show about 1.1 million clones, with around three quarters seen just once and roughly 0.61% held by the top ten. Trimming cost V 2 bases and J 4 bases, with 11 bases left between them. The V gene's germline CDR1 is SQVTM and CDR2 ANQGSEA. The CDR3 has 13 amino acids. The TCR originated in a man younger than 35 in good health. Some clones in this sample may be carry-over from other donors' samples. The V gene is TRBV29-1, the J gene TRBJ1-1; tentatively, D is TRBD1 (5 bases). Sequencing was performed on memory CD4+ T cells from PBMCs. The subset denotes: CD45RA-negative fraction. The CDR3 spells CSVEIFQGTEAFF. The CDR3, as DNA: TGCAGCGTTGAAATATTCCAGGGCACTGAAGCTTTCTTT.